The next 17 T cell receptor beta chains were all read from a single sample in a study of T-cell memory formation after mild COVID-19. TCRdb re-derived calls from the 5' RACE reads in MiXCR, one entry per CDR3 protein. The data contain about 400,000 distinct CDR3 sequences, around 22% of them seen just once; the ten biggest clones take up about 12%. The sequenced sample was PBMCs or a T cell subset sorted from them (not recorded which). The origin of the receptors is an adult woman who had mild COVID-19 (a few samples of this study predate the infection). Cell type and time point are not known.

The genes are TRBV5-4 and TRBJ2-7; D is perhaps TRBD2 (5 bases). CDR3 length: 12 residues. Germline values: CDR1 SGHNT, CDR2 YYREEE (reference sequence). Trimming pared 4 bases from V and 3 bases from J, leaving 8 bases between. DNA of the CDR3: TGTGCCAGCAGCCTTGACTACTACGAGCAGTACTTC. Its translation: CASSLDYYEQYF.

This clonotype was detected ten times or more. The chain couples TRBV29-1 to TRBJ2-2; D might be TRBD2 (6 bases). CDR1 is SQVTM, CDR2 ANQGSEA, per germline. The CDR3 is 12 residues long. With 4 bases removed from V and 7 bases from J, the gap between germline ends came to 10 bases. The CDR3 is CSVVGGIGELFF. For the CDR3, the DNA is TGCAGCGTTGTTGGGGGGATCGGGGAGCTGTTTTTT.

This sequence joins TRBV7-2 and TRBJ2-5; D possibly corresponds to TRBD1 (6 bases). The germline V gene has CDR1 SGHTA and CDR2 FQGNSA. The CDR3 totals 14 residues. The ends were cut back, 5 bases at V and 5 bases at J, with 15 bases in the middle. CDR3 sequence: CASSPQTGRETQYF. The CDR3 nucleotides are TGTGCCAGCAGCCCACAGACAGGCAGGGAGACCCAGTACTTC.

The chain couples TRBV7-9 to TRBJ2-7; 7 bases agree with TRBD1. This CDR3 is 14 amino acids long. V shed 5 bases and J 3 bases; nucleotides not matched to a gene: 7. Germline CDR1 and CDR2: SEHNR and FQNEAQ (reference sequence). The DNA for the CDR3 is TGTGCCAGCAGCCCAGACAGGGAGCACTACGAGCAGTACTTC. It specifies CASSPDREHYEQYF.

The rearrangement uses TRBV12-3 or TRBV12-4 and TRBJ1-2; 7 nucleotides align to TRBD1. This CDR3 is 15 amino acids long. Germline trimming cut 6 bases from V and 4 bases from J; bases unmatched to any gene: 11. CDR3 residues: CASSRPGQTRYGYTF. The CDR3 nucleotides read TGTGCCAGCAGCCGTCCGGGACAGACTCGCTATGGCTACACCTTC.

The chain links TRBV29-1 to TRBJ1-1, with a possible D match to TRBD1 (5 bases). Germline lookup yields CDR1 SQVTM and CDR2 ANQGSEA. The CDR3 consists of 13 residues. Trimming shortened V by 2 bases and J by 7 bases, and 14 bases separated the two germline ends. CDR3 bases: TGCAGCGTTGAACGCAGGGCGAATGGTGAAGCTTTCTTT. Translated: CSVERRANGEAFF.

The chain employs TRBV27 and TRBJ2-7; possibly TRBD1 or TRBD2 for D (6 bases each). The V end was cut by 4 bases, the J end by 6 bases, with 10 bases between. Germline-derived CDR1 and CDR2 are MNHEY and SMNVEV (reference sequence). The CDR3 has 12 amino acids. DNA of the CDR3: TGTGCCAGCAGTTACGGGGGCGGCGAGCAGTACTTC. This sequence encodes CASSYGGGEQYF.

This clonotype has only a few counts. This sequence joins TRBV20-1 and TRBJ2-3; unclear D gene. The V gene lost 0 bases and the J gene lost 4 bases, with 11 bases spanning the gap. The germline CDR1 and CDR2 sequences are DFQATT and SNEGSKA (reference sequence). This CDR3 region has 14 residues. CDR3 sequence (DNA): TGCAGTGCTAGAGATGAGGTTTTAGCAGATACGCAGTATTTT. Protein sequence: CSARDEVLADTQYF.

This clonotype turned up a few times. DNA for the CDR3: TGTGCCAGCAGATCGGCAGGGAGCTACGAGCAGTACTTC. Protein sequence: CASRSAGSYEQYF. This rearrangement joins TRBV6-5 to TRBJ2-7, with D perhaps assigned TRBD1 or TRBD2 (5 bases each). V lost 6 bases and J lost 3, with 12 bases in between. CDR3 length: 13 amino acids. CDR1 and CDR2 from the germline V gene are MNHEY and SVGAGI.

The gene calls are TRBV4-1 and TRBJ2-3, with D uncertain. The CDR3 is 13 residues long. The V gene lost 1 base and the J gene lost 3 bases, with 5 bases spanning the gap. Germline CDR1 MGHRA, CDR2 YSYEKL. The CDR3 DNA reads as TGCGCCAGCAGCCAAGTTCTTACAGATACGCAGTATTTT. It specifies CASSQVLTDTQYF.

The J gene is TRBJ1-2, the V gene TRBV5-8; TRBD1 agrees at 11 bases. The germline V gene encodes CDR1 SGHTS and CDR2 YDEGEE. Trimming removed 3 bases from V and 4 bases from J; junction bases left unmatched: 5. The CDR3 is 15 amino acids. In nucleotides, the CDR3 is TGTGCCAGCAGCTCCTGGACAGGGGGCGCCTATGGCTACACCTTC. Its protein is CASSSWTGGAYGYTF. Full variable domain (remainder filled in from reference TRBV5-8 and TRBJ1-2): EAGVTQSPTHLIKTRGQQATLRCSPISGHTSVYWYQQALGLGLQFLLWYDEGEERNRGNFPPRFSGRQFPNYSSELNVNALELEDSALYLCASSSWTGGAYGYTFGSGTRLTVV.

This clonotype was seen a few times. V is TRBV5-1 and J is TRBJ1-5; TRBD1 agrees at 7 bases. V lost 1 base, J lost 4 bases, and 5 bases stayed unmatched. Looked up from germline, CDR1 is SGHRS and CDR2 is YFSETQ. The CDR3 runs 15 residues. This CDR3 is CASSLSGQENQPQHF. The CDR3 DNA reads as TGCGCCAGCAGCTTGTCCGGACAGGAGAATCAGCCCCAGCATTTT.

The chain carries TRBV21-1 and TRBJ2-6; the table gives TRBD1 as D, unverified against the DNA. TRBV21-1 has pseudogene status. The CDR3 covers 18 residues. CDR3 loop: CASKTFGTGVAGANVLTF. The CDR3 bases are TGTGCCAGCAAGACCTTTGGGACAGGGGTTGCTGGGGCCAACGTCCTGACTTTC.

The genes are TRBV15 and TRBJ2-5; TRBD2 agrees at 8 bases. This CDR3 is built from 14 residues. Germline V lookup: CDR1 LNHNV, CDR2 YYDKDF (reference sequence). The junction had 1 base not matched to a gene; V was cut back by 1 base and J by 3 bases. This CDR3 is CATSRVTSEETQYF. CDR3 sequence (DNA): TGTGCCACCAGCAGAGTGACTAGCGAAGAGACCCAGTACTTC.

The chain joins TRBV2 to TRBJ1-2; the D is unclear. Trimming took 2 bases from V and 4 from J, leaving 11 bases between them. Germline V CDR1 and CDR2: SNHLY, FYNNEI. The CDR3 consists of 14 residues. The CDR3 nucleotides read TGTGCCAGCAGTGAAAACGCCTGGGTCTATGGCTACACCTTC. Amino acid sequence: CASSENAWVYGYTF.

There are a few counts of this clonotype. The gene calls are TRBV3-1 and TRBJ1-5; a possible D gene is TRBD1 (5 bases). Germline V gene sequence: CDR1 LGHDT, CDR2 YNNKEL (reference sequence). V lost 1 base and J 2 bases, leaving 12 bases between the germline ends. This CDR3 spans 16 amino acids. This CDR3 reads CASSQAWGIGNQPQHF. Written as DNA, the CDR3 is TGTGCCAGCAGCCAAGCTTGGGGGATAGGCAATCAGCCCCAGCATTTT.

This chain uses TRBV7-9 with TRBJ2-5; D might be TRBD2 (5 bases). Deletions cut 1 base from V and 4 bases from J, with 10 bases between. The germline V gene encodes CDR1 SEHNR and CDR2 FQNEAQ (reference sequence). The CDR3 length is 14 residues. The CDR3 reads CASSLVLVRETQYF. The DNA of the CDR3 is TGTGCCAGCAGCTTAGTACTAGTAAGAGAGACCCAGTACTTC.